These 5 T cell receptor beta chains originate from one sample sequenced in a study of blood T cell repertoires in COVID-19. Sequenced by immunoSEQ multiplex PCR; TCRdb stores in-frame clones only, minus some. This sample has some 67,000 clones; around nine tenths occur once, and the top ten carry just over 5%. The sample consisted of peripheral blood. The receptors stem from a woman aged 18-30 years with acute or convalescent COVID-19.

The chain couples TRBV30 to TRBJ2-1; D is uncertain. There are 14 residues in the CDR3. The V end was cut by 1 base, the J end by 1 base, with 8 bases between. Germline V lookup: CDR1 GTSNPN, CDR2 SVGIG (reference sequence). This chain's CDR3 is CAWSGSASYNEQFF. As DNA, the CDR3 is TGTGCCTGGAGTGGGAGCGCATCCTACAATGAGCAGTTCTTC.

The chain is built from TRBV12-3 or TRBV12-4 and TRBJ2-7; D remains ambiguous. This CDR3 comprises 13 residues. V lost 4 bases and J lost 2, with 9 bases in between. CDR3 DNA sequence: TGTGCCAGCAGTTCAGGTTTTACCTACGAGCAGTACTTC. Protein: CASSSGFTYEQYF.

The J gene is TRBJ2-3, the V gene TRBV9; the D is unclear. V lost 0 bases, J lost 2 bases, and 16 bases lay in between. The CDR3 is 17 residues long. Germline CDR1 reads SGDLS; CDR2 reads YYNGEE. The DNA of the CDR3 is TGTGCCAGCAGCGTAGCCCCCCCCGAGGCTGACACAGATACGCAGTATTTT. This translates into CASSVAPPEADTDTQYF. The full variable domain, in which reference TRBV9 and TRBJ2-3 provide the parts outside the CDR3, is DSGVTQTPKHLITATGQRVTLRCSPRSGDLSVYWYQQSLDQGLQFLIQYYNGEERAKGNILERFSAQQFPDLHSELNLSSLELGDSALYFCASSVAPPEADTDTQYFGPGTRLTVL.

In nucleotides, the CDR3 is TGTGCCAGCAGCCCGTTCCCGCAGGGGTACGAGCAGTACTTC. The encoded protein is CASSPFPQGYEQYF. This chain joins TRBV3-1 (or the pseudogene TRBV3-2) and TRBJ2-7, with D possibly matching TRBD1 (6 bases). The CDR3 consists of 14 residues. The V gene's germline CDR1 is LGHDT and CDR2 YNNKEL (reference sequence). Deletions cut 4 bases from V and 4 bases from J, with 14 bases between.

The CDR3 nucleotides read TGCGCCAGCAGAGATACTGACAGGAGGAACACTGAAGCTTTCTTT. It codes for CASRDTDRRNTEAFF. The chain employs TRBV10-2 and TRBJ1-1; weak D call: TRBD1 (6 bases). Deletions cut 6 bases from V and 1 base from J, with 15 bases between. The CDR3 length is 15 residues. Germline CDR1 is WSHSY and CDR2 is SAAADI.